The clone carrying this T cell receptor (beta chain) was counted ten times or more. Amplified regions were TCR beta CDR3 sequences from RNA transcripts. During a first-round RT-PCR of the TCR CDR3, the HTBI primer set was used. Each CDR3 protein is one row after TCRdb ran MiXCR on the multiplex PCR reads. Of hundreds of thousands of distinct CDR3 sequences listed, less than 25% are singletons. This sample is part of a study of T cells in Graves' hyperthyroidism and ophthalmopathy. From more than 9 ml of fresh peripheral blood, PBMCs were isolated. Germline CDR1 LNHNV, CDR2 YYDKDF (reference sequence). V was trimmed by 0 bases and J by 2 bases, leaving 11 bases between them. The CDR3 has 15 residues.

Sequencing input: blood. The receptor comes from a man younger than 40 with Graves' ophthalmopathy. This sequence joins TRBV15 and TRBJ2-7; TRBD1 might be the D (5 bases). The CDR3 loop is CATSREAGLPYEQYF. The CDR3, as DNA: TGTGCCACCAGCAGAGAGGCAGGGCTCCCCTACGAGCAGTACTTC.